This T cell receptor (beta chain) is from a study of blood T cells in healthy people across ages (dated by TCRdb to between 2015 and 2016). General notes on the study: In model experiments, template switching captured roughly one uniquely barcoded TCR beta cDNA molecule for every two T cells. Age-related changes in TCR beta repertoire diversity were measured in the study by deep sequencing normalized with unique cDNA molecular identifiers. Donors were grouped into four age groups: young (average approximately 15 years), middle-aged (approximately 41), aged (around 66) and long-lived (about 90). To avoid experimental bias, donors of different ages were spread randomly across the sequencing lanes. Using the same blood draw, the study looked at two additional independent replicas of 1 million unique cDNA reads for two donors, one aged 18 to 30 and the other aged 80 or older.

The donors were about 40 Caucasian individuals from Russia, aged roughly 6 to 90 years, who were systemically healthy. Each donor gave ten milliliters of peripheral blood, drawn into EDTA-treated Vacutainer tubes. Ficoll-Paque density-gradient centrifugation was used to isolate PBMCs, with at least 7 million per sample. Total RNA was extracted from PBMCs with Trizol reagent, with at least 6 micrograms obtained per sample. For every donor, flow cytometry on a PBMC aliquot measured the percentage of naive CD45RAhigh/CD27high T cells. The library was generated by 5' RACE. For sequencing, an Illumina HiSeq 2500 was employed. A second PCR of roughly 6 to 11 cycles was performed with a sample-barcoded 5' primer and a J-beta primer mix. A unique molecular identifier was introduced onto each TCR beta cDNA molecule by a template-switch 5' adaptor carrying 12 random nucleotides. Each sample yielded at least 3 million CDR3-containing paired-end reads. The Mint cDNA synthesis kit, primed by a TRBC-specific oligonucleotide, was used to synthesize first-strand cDNA from all RNA. Following uracil-DNA glycosylase treatment, all cDNA underwent a first 18-cycle PCR with the universal primers M1SS and BC2_uni_R. Per the source publication's procedure: For normalization, 1 million high-quality reads, each with a distinct molecular identifier, were randomly selected from each sample. Reads sharing molecular identifiers were discarded rather than binned into consensus sequences. MiTCR, run with a Q25 quality threshold and the strictest error-elimination algorithm, handled CDR3 identification, clonotype clustering and error correction. A nonparametric unseen species model with Euler transformation was used to estimate lower-bound total TCR beta diversity. The public reads were quality trimmed at Q25 with fastp and then assembled into clones with MiXCR by TCRdb, keeping productive beta chains. Each record represents a unique CDR3 protein, reported with the most common genes and DNA among its rows. TCRdb, not the original authors, processed these V and J calls. The sample table contains over 1,500,000 distinct CDR3 sequences; only one count was recorded for 49% of them. Around 2.1% of the sample is taken by the ten largest.

Results the study describes overall, beyond this receptor: Compared with the aged group, the long-lived group had more naive CD4+ T cells, fewer expanded clones and increased TCR diversity, suggesting age selection. Conclusive comparison of naive and antigen-experienced compartments was prevented by the profiling of bulk unsorted PBMCs. There was a strong correlation between observed TCR beta diversity and the percentage of naive T cells measured by flow cytometry. Estimates of total diversity based on one million sequenced T cells were considered lower bounds and underestimates. As age increased, observed TCR beta diversity per million T cells dropped in a roughly linear way, and a significant reduction was already evident by age 40. Because the CMV infection status of the donors was unknown, age-related changes in expanded clonotypes may potentially have been confounded.

Remarks on this clonotype: It has no known antigen specificity. Base qualities are not recorded, but no much larger clone differs from it by a single base.

CDR1 and CDR2 (SGDLS, YYNGEE) derive from the germline V gene. From the cysteine through the phenylalanine, the CDR3 covers 16 amino acids. CDR3 DNA only is kept here, 48 bases in frame from base 1. This chain is built from TRBV9 and TRBJ2-5, and the D gene may be TRBD2, 5 bases matching. The DNA matches TRBJ2-7 better at its end, which makes the J call doubtful. The specimen was blood. This receptor was obtained from a woman in her 40s in good health. The CDR3 region reads CASSVESGSRVYEQYF. The DNA reads TGTGCCAGCAGCGTAGAGTCGGGGTCTCGGGTCTACGAGCAGTACTTC.